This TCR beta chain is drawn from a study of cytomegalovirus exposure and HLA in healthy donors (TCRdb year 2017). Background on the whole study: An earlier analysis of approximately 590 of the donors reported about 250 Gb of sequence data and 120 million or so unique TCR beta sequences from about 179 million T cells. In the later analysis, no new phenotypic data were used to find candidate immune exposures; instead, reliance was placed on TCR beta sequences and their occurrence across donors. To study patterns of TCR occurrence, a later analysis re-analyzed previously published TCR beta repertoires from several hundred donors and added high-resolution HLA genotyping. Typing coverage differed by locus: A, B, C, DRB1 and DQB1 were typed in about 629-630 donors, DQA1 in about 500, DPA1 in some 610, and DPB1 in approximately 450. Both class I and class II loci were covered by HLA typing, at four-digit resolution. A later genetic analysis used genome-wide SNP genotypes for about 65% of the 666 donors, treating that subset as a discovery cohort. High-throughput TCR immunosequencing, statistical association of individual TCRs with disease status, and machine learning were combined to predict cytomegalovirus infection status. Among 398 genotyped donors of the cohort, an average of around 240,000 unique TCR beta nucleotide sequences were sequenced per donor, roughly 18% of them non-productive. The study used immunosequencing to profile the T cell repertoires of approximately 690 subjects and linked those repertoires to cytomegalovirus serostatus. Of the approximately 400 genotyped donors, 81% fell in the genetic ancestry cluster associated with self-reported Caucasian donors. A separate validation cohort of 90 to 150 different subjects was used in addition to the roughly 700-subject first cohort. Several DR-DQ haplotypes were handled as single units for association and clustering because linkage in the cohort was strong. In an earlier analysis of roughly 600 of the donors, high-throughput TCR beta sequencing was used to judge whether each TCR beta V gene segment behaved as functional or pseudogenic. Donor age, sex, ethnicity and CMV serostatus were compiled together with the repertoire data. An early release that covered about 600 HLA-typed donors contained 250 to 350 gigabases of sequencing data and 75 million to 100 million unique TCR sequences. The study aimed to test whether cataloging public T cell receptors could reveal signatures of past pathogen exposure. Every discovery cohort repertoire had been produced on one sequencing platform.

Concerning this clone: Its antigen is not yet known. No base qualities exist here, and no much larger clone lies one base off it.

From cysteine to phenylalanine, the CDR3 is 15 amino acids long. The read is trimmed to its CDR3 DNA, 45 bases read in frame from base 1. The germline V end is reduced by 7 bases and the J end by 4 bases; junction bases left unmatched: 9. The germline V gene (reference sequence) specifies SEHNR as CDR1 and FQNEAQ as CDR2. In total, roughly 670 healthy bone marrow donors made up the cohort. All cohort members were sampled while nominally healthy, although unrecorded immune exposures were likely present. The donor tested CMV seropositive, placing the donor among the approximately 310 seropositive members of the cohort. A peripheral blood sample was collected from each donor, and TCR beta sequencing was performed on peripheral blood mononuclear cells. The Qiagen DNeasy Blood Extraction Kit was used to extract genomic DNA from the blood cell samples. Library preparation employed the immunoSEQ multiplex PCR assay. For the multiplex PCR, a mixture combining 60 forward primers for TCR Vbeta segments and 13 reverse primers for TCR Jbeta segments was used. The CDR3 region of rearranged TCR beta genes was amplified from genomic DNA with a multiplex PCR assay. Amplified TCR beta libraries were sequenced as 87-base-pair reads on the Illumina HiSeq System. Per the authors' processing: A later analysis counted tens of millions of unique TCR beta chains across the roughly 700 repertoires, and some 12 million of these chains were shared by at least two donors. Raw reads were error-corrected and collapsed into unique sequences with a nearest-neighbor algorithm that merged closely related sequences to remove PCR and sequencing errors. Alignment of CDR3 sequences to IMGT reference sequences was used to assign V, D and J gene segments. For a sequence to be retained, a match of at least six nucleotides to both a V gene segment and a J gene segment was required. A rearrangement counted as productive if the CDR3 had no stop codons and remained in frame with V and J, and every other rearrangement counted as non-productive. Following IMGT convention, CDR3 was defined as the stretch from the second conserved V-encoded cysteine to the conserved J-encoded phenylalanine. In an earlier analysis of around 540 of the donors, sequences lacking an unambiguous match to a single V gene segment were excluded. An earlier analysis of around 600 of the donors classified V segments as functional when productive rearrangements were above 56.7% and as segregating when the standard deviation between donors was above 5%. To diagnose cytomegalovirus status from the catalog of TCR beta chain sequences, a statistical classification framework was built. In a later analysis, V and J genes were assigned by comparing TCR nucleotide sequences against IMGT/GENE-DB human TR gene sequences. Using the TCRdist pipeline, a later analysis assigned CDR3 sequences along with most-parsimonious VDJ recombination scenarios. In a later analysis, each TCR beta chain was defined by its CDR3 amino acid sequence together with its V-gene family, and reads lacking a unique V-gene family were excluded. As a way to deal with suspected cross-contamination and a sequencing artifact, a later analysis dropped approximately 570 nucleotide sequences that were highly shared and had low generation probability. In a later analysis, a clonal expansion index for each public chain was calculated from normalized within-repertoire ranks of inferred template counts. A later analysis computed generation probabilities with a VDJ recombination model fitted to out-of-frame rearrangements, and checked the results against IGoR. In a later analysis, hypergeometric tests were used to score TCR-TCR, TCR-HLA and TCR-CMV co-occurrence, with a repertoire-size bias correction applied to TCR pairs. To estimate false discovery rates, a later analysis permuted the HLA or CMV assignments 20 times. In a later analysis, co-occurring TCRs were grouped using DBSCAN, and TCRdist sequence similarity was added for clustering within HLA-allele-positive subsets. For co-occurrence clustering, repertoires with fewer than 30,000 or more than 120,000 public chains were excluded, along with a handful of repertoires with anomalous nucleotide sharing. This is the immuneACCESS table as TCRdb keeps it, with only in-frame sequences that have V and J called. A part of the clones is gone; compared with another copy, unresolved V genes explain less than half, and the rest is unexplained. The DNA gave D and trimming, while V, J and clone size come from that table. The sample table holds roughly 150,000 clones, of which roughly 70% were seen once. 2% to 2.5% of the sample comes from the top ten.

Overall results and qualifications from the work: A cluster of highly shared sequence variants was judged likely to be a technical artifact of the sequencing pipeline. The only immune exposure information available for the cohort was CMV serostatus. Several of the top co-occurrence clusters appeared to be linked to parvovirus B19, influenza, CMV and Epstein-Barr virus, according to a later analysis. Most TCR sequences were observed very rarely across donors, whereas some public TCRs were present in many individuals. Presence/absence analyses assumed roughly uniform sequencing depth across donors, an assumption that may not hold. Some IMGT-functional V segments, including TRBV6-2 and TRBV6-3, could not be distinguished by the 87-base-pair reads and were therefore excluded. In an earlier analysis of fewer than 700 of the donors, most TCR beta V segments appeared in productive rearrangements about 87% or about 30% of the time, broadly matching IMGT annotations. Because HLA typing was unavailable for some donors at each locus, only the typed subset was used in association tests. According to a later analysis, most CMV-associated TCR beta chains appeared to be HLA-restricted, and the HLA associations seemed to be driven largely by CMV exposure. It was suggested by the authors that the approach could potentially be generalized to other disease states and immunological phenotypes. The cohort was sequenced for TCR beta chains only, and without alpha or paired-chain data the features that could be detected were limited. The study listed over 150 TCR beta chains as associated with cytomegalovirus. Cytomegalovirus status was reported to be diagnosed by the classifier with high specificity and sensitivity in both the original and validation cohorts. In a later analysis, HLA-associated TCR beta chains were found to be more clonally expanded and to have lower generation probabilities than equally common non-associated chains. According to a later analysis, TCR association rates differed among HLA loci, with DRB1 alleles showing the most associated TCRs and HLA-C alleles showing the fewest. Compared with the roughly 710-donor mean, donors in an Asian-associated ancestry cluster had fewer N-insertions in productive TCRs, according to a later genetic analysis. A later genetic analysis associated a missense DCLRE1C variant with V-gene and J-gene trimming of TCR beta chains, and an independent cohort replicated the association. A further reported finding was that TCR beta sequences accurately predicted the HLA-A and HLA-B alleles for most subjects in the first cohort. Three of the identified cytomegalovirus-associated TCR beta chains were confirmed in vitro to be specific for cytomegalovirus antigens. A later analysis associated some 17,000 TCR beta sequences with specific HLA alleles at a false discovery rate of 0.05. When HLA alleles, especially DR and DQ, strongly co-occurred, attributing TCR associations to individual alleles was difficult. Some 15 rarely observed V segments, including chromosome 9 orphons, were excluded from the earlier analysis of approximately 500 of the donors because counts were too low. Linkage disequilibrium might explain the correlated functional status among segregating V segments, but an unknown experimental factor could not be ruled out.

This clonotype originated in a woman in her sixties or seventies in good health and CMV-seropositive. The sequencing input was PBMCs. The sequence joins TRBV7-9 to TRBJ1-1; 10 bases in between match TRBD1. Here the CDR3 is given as CASTLRTGGGTEAFF. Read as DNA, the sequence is TGTGCCAGCACCCTTAGGACAGGGGGAGGCACTGAAGCTTTCTTT.